This entry is about one T cell receptor beta chain. Its antigen remains unidentified. This sample is part of a study of shared clonotypes between healthy human individuals. The V gene end was trimmed by 0 bases and the J gene end by 5 bases; junction bases not matched to a gene: 10. The germline CDR1 and CDR2 sequences are SGDLS and YYNGEE. This CDR3 has 16 amino acids. Study findings and constraints: Inspection by rarefaction showed sorted-subset sequencing to be incomplete despite large depth. The four-donor shared clonotypes exceeded non-shared clonotypes in generation probability, with non-shared ones scoring lower. What limited the represented genetic and exposure-history diversity was the small number of donors.

The sorted-subset replicate PCRs were given about 210 ng DNA, which is 30,000 or so T cell genomes. Profiled with immunoSEQ multiplex PCR; TCRdb holds only in-frame clones, not every one. The sample comprises about 1 million clones, 78% of which are singletons, and around 0.47% rests with the top ten. The rearrangement joins TRBV9 to TRBJ1-1; 7 bases match TRBD1. Sequences were obtained from memory CD4+ T cells from PBMCs. Subset indicated: CD45RA-negative fraction. This TCR was recovered from a man younger than 30 in good health. Some clones in this sample may be carry-over from other donors' samples. CDR3 in amino acids: CASSVAGGQGGTEAFF. The DNA of the CDR3 is TGTGCCAGCAGCGTAGCTGGAGGTCAGGGGGGGACTGAAGCTTTCTTT.